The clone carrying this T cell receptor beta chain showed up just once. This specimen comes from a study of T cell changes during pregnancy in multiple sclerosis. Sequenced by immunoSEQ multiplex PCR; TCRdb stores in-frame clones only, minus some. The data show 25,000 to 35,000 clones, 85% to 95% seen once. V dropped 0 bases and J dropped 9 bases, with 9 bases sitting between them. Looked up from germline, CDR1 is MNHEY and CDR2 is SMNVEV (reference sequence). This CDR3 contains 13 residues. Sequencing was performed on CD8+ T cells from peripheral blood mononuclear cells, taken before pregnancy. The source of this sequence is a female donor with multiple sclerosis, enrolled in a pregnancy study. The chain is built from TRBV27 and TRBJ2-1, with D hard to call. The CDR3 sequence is CASSLSARSEQFF. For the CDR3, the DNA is TGTGCCAGCAGTTTATCGGCCCGGAGTGAGCAGTTCTTC.